This T cell receptor beta chain originates from a study of monozygotic twins with inflammatory bowel disease. Incorporation of UMIs carrying a 6-nucleotide sample barcode was performed by template switching. Following a re-call of the 5' RACE reads, TCRdb has one entry per CDR3 protein and lacks DNA. The listing records 190,000 or so distinct CDR3 sequences. As regards this clonotype: Its antigen remains unidentified.

In germline, CDR1 is KGHSH, CDR2 LQKENI. The CDR3 runs to 15 residues. Notes on the study in general: IBD patients exhibited fewer clonotypes shared with other individuals than healthy twins, particularly with disease activity.

This rearrangement joins TRBV18 to TRBJ2-2; TCRdb reports TRBD1, a call that lacks DNA to check it against. The receptor was derived from a human donor with ulcerative colitis or Crohn's disease, or a healthy co-twin of an affected twin (not recorded which). The material sequenced was blood. The CDR3 here is CASSPQGKNTGELFF.